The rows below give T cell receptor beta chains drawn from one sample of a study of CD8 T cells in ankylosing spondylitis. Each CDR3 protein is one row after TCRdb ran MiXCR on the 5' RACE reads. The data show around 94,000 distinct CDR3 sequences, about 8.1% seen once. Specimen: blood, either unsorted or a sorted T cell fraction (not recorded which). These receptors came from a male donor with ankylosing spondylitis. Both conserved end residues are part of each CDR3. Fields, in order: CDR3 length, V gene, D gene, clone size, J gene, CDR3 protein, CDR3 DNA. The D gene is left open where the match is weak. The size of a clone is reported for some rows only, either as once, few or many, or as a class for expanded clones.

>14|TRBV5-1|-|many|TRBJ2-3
CASSLVGSADTQYF
TGCGCCAGCAGCTTGGTGGGGTCGGCGGATACGCAGTATTTT
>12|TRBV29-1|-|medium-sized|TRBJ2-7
CSGGPYTYEQYF
TGCAGCGGTGGGCCGTATACCTACGAGCAGTACTTC
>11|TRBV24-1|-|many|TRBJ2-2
CATSETGELFF
TGTGCCACCAGTGAGACCGGGGAGCTGTTTTTT
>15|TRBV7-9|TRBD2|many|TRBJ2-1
CASSRQAGAYNEQFF
TGTGCCAGCAGCCGTCAAGCGGGAGCCTACAATGAGCAGTTCTTC
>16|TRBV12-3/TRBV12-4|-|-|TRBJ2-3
CASSPTGTGLTDTQYF
TGTGCCAGCAGTCCCACCGGGACGGGACTCACAGATACGCAGTATTTT
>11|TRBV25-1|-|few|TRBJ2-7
CASTEGYEQYF
TGTGCCAGCACCGAGGGCTACGAGCAGTACTTC
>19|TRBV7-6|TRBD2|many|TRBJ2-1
CASSLGTSGPPSSYNEQFF
TGTGCCAGCAGCTTAGGGACTAGCGGGCCCCCGAGCTCCTACAATGAGCAGTTCTTC
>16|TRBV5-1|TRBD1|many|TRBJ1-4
CASSLARDSMNEKLFF
TGCGCCAGCAGCTTGGCCCGGGACAGTATGAATGAAAAACTGTTTTTT
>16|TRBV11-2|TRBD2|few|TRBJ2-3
CASRGGLAGRTDTQYF
TGTGCCAGCAGGGGGGGACTAGCGGGACGCACAGATACGCAGTATTTT
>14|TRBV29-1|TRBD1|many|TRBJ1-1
CSVEMGQGKTEAFF
TGCAGCGTTGAAATGGGACAGGGAAAAACTGAAGCTTTCTTT
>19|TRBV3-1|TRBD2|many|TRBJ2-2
CASSQVEGLALINTGELFF
TGTGCCAGCAGCCAAGTGGAGGGACTAGCGCTAATTAACACCGGGGAGCTGTTTTTT
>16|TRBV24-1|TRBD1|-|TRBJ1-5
CATSEGGQGAGQPQHF
TGTGCCACCAGTGAGGGGGGACAGGGGGCAGGTCAGCCCCAGCATTTT
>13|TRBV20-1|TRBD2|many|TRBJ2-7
CSASGRASYEQYF
TGCAGTGCTAGCGGGAGGGCCTCCTACGAGCAGTACTTC
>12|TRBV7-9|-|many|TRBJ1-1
CASSLAGAEAFF
TGTGCCAGCAGCTTAGCAGGCGCTGAAGCTTTCTTT
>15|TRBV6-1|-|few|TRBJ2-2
CASSEGTGSTGELFF
TGTGCCAGCAGTGAAGGTACAGGGTCCACCGGGGAGCTGTTTTTT
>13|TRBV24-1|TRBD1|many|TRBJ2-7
CATTQGTGGEQYF
TGTGCCACCACCCAAGGGACAGGGGGCGAGCAGTACTTC
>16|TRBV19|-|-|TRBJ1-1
CASSIFVRDMNTEAFF
TGTGCCAGTAGTATATTTGTCAGAGACATGAACACTGAAGCTTTCTTT
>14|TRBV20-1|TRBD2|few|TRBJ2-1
CSAGGESSYNEQFF
TGCAGTGCCGGGGGGGAATCCTCCTACAATGAGCAGTTCTTC
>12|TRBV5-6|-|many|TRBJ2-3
CASSFTTDTQYF
TGTGCCAGCAGCTTTACTACAGATACGCAGTATTTT
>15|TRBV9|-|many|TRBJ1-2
CASSVGRGINYGYTF
TGTGCCAGCAGCGTTGGCCGAGGGATTAACTATGGCTACACCTTC
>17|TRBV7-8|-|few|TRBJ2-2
CASSLGFGPYNTGELFF
TGTGCCAGCAGCTTGGGGTTCGGGCCTTACAACACCGGGGAGCTGTTTTTT
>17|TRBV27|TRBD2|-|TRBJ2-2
CASSPEPQRENTGELFF
TGTGCCAGCAGTCCGGAACCTCAGCGGGAAAACACCGGGGAGCTGTTTTTT
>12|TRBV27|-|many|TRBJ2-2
CASSFLPGELFF
TGTGCCAGCAGTTTTCTTCCCGGGGAGCTGTTTTTT